A selection of T cell receptor beta chains follows, all from one sample in a study of cytomegalovirus exposure and HLA in healthy donors. Produced via immunoSEQ multiplex PCR; TCRdb's table is partial and in-frame only. The ten most abundant clones cover under 3.5% of a sample with 100,000 to 150,000 clones. Specimen: PBMCs. The receptor source for this set is a man aged 25-45 years in good health and CMV-seronegative. Each CDR3 is given with its conserved first and last residue. Fields, in order: CDR3 protein, V gene, J gene.

CAISDEGARVGELFF	TRBV10-3	TRBJ2-2
CASSKAGGDNEQFF	TRBV19	TRBJ2-1
CASSFLVVAETDTQYF	TRBV11-2	TRBJ2-3
CASRRQGSVGTQYF	TRBV6-1	TRBJ2-5
CASSPPEVELFF	TRBV28	TRBJ2-2
CASSLARGNTEAFF	TRBV7-2	TRBJ1-1
CASSTEVFGGYTF	TRBV19	TRBJ1-2
CAWSEPVGNQPQHF	TRBV30	TRBJ1-5
CASSASSGSSYNEQFF	TRBV5-1	TRBJ2-1
CASSKTSGRGTGELFF	TRBV21-1	TRBJ2-2
CASSLNRADEKLFF	TRBV7-8	TRBJ1-4
CASSEAWGLGVF	TRBV6-1	TRBJ1-1
CASTRGGSYNEQFF	TRBV4-1	TRBJ2-1
CASSQETTGGLVHGYTF	TRBV4-2	TRBJ1-2
CASRSPGQGSYEQYF	TRBV6-6	TRBJ2-7
CASYGQGYGYTF	TRBV6-1	TRBJ1-2
CASSLEVGTLAKNIQYF	TRBV5-6	TRBJ2-4
CASSQVEPGSYNEQFF	TRBV4-3	TRBJ2-1
CASSLAGVYNEQFF	TRBV7-2	TRBJ2-1
CASSTYQAGFPTNEKLFF	TRBV18	TRBJ1-4
CASSQARTGAFF	TRBV4-2	TRBJ1-1
CASSPSGAQETQYF	TRBV5-1	TRBJ2-5
CASSLRDTIYF	TRBV28	TRBJ1-3
CASSGLAGGPRETQYF	TRBV2	TRBJ2-5
CASRPGQGFTYEQYF	TRBV6-5	TRBJ2-7
CASSSPDRSYNEQFF	TRBV7-9	TRBJ2-1
CAWGKGRGDQPQHF	TRBV30	TRBJ1-5
CASNPGWEEETQYF	TRBV5-1	TRBJ2-5
CASSLSGTGNKPQHF	TRBV7-2	TRBJ1-5
CASSYSARGNSPLHF	TRBV6-6	TRBJ1-6
CASSVQGTEYNEQFF	TRBV10-1	TRBJ2-1
CASSEGRLSSGNTIYF	TRBV10-2	TRBJ1-3
CASSFGTSGRGRPGEQYF	TRBV27	TRBJ2-7
CASSVPNEKLFF	TRBV28	TRBJ1-4
CASSETGTHNEQFF	TRBV7-9	TRBJ2-1
CAWSVPQRDPTDTQYF	TRBV30	TRBJ2-3
CASSAGGVTDTQYF	TRBV7-3	TRBJ2-3
CASSLTGLYEQYF	TRBV5-1	TRBJ2-7
CASGDPEGESFSGNTIYF	TRBV9	TRBJ1-3
CASSLAGGDYNEQFF	TRBV5-1	TRBJ2-1
CASSLGFGNTIYF	TRBV7-3	TRBJ1-3
CASSPPQRFSGANVLTF	TRBV18	TRBJ2-6
CARALGHFDEQYF	TRBV30	TRBJ2-7
CASSLLGGNEAFF	TRBV27	TRBJ1-1
CASSLDRGISGNTIYF	TRBV5-4	TRBJ1-3
CASSLGSGNNEQFF	TRBV7-9	TRBJ2-1
CASSLAPGLPTKNIQYF	TRBV7-2	TRBJ2-4
CASSLDRAYGYTF	TRBV5-6	TRBJ1-2
CASSLGQNYGYTF	TRBV11-2	TRBJ1-2
CASSSTGTSGYEQYF	TRBV6-5	TRBJ2-7
CASSDYYEQYF	TRBV25-1	TRBJ2-7
CASSPLRGGAGGFKETQYF	TRBV9	TRBJ2-5
CASSLDYTGELFF	TRBV7-9	TRBJ2-2
CASTSGLPNEQFF	TRBV19	TRBJ2-1
CASRQSRESNEQFF	TRBV4-1	TRBJ2-1